These T cell receptor beta chains were read from a single sample in a study of blood T cell repertoires in COVID-19. Profiled with immunoSEQ multiplex PCR; TCRdb holds only in-frame clones, not every one. The profile shows roughly 300,000 clones, around 87% of them singletons. Sequenced input: PBMCs or T cells enriched from blood (not recorded which). These receptors originate from a woman aged 25-40 years who had recovered from COVID-19. Each CDR3 is given with its conserved first and last residue.

TRBV24-1 CATSDPGGPYNEQFF
TRBV6-2/TRBV6-3 CASSSLGLAGGDTQYF
TRBV7-2 CASSLSRRGSYNEQFF
TRBV13 CASSLAHSYGYTF
TRBV30 CAWSPRVGNSPLHF
TRBV14 CASSQQGPSPLHF
TRBV5-1 CASAPGQAYEQYF
TRBV5-1 CASSRGQAKGELFF
TRBV28 CASSGSTAGYTF
TRBV4-3 CASSQDMAASSRPQHF
TRBV4-2 CASSELGGTGFYNEQFF
TRBV30 CAWSRGDRTEAFF